This T cell receptor (beta chain) is from a study of blood T cell repertoires in COVID-19. This clone was seen more than once but under ten times. The method was immunoSEQ multiplex PCR; TCRdb's version includes in-frame clones alone and lacks a portion of them. The table includes roughly 220,000 clones, 84% detected once. V was pared by 5 bases and J by 8 bases, with 7 bases of the junction left unmatched. The V gene's germline CDR1 is SGHTA and CDR2 FQGNSA. The CDR3 spans 15 residues. The source is a man younger than 40 with active or convalescent COVID-19. This chain joins TRBV7-2 and TRBJ1-4, with TRBD1 matching over 11 bases. The sample comprised peripheral blood. CDR3 residues: CASSRTGGSSEKLFF. CDR3 DNA sequence: TGTGCCAGCAGCAGGACAGGGGGCTCTTCGGAAAAACTGTTTTTT.